This T cell receptor (beta chain) was found in a study of CD8 T cells in acute hepatitis C reinfection. The data were produced by immunoSEQ multiplex PCR, yet TCRdb's version contains in-frame clones alone and is incomplete. The table lists more than 35,000 clones, roughly 89% of them singletons, with 0.5% in the top ten. Study outcomes and limitations: Alphabeta pairing of public clonotypes could not be determined from bulk TCRbeta data. Regardless of outcome, about a dozen public clonotypes appeared, one using V04-02/J02-02. Acute resolver, follow-up resolver and acute chronic samples had similar high diversity.

Time point here: naive CD8 control sorted from an acute-time-point sample. Surface staining used CD3, CD8 and CD45RO, with dead cells excluded. In regard to this clone: Its antigen is undetermined.

The TCR sequence derives from a man aged 30 to 45 with chronic hepatitis C. The sample consisted of naive CD8+ T cells from PBMCs.

The CDR3 reads CASSARAVLNTEAFF. Here the CDR3 DNA reads TGTGCCAGCAGCGCGCGCGCTGTATTGAACACTGAAGCTTTCTTT. V is TRBV5-5 and J is TRBJ1-1; no clear D gene. Germline V lookup: CDR1 SGHKS, CDR2 YYEKEE (reference sequence). Trimming cost V 4 bases and J 0 bases, with 13 bases left between them. The CDR3 has 15 amino acids.